This T cell receptor beta chain comes out of a study of regulatory T cells in long-lasting Graves disease. This clonotype was detected ten times or more. The antigen is undetermined. Arm-PCR of CDR3 regions and iRepertoire HTBI primers were the basis on which TCR beta libraries were built. TCRdb reanalysed the multiplex PCR reads using MiXCR and keeps one entry per CDR3 protein. The sample lists 450,000 to 500,000 distinct CDR3 sequences, around 15% occurring once. The CDR3 runs to 15 residues. The germline V gene has CDR1 KGHDR and CDR2 SFDVKD. Trimming removed 3 bases from V and 6 bases from J, with 17 bases in between. General study results and limits: Persistent disease showed a preference for TRBV28, TRBJ1-2 and TRBJ2-5.

The time point here: newly diagnosed GD, antithyroid drugs for less than 3 months. PBMCs provided the RNA from which the TCR library was made. The sample was also linked to a second study, of T cells in Graves' hyperthyroidism and ophthalmopathy.

Sequenced here: peripheral blood mononuclear cells (PBMCs), sampled at new diagnosis, from a patient treated with antithyroid drugs. This chain uses TRBV24-1 with TRBJ2-7; the D is unclear. The sequence came from a man in his forties with Graves disease. This chain's CDR3 is CATSDTDTPTGEQYF. The CDR3 nucleotides are TGTGCCACCAGTGATACCGACACTCCTACGGGCGAGCAGTACTTC.